This T cell receptor (beta chain) came from a study of cytomegalovirus exposure and HLA in healthy donors. Turning to this clone: Its specificity is not known.

Trimming cost V 3 bases and J 0 bases, with 16 bases left between them. The CDR3 extends over 16 amino acids. CDR1 SGHRS and CDR2 YFSETQ come from the germline V gene. General study results and limits: For most subjects, TCR beta sequences were reported to predict HLA-A and HLA-B alleles with accuracy. The availability of immune exposure information extended only to CMV serostatus.

In the PCR, 60 Vbeta and 13 Jbeta primers were used. Libraries were prepared by immunoSEQ multiplex PCR; TCRdb keeps only in-frame clonotypes and omits some of them. The table lists about 97,000 clones, approximately 85% of them singletons. The rearrangement uses TRBV5-1 and TRBJ2-7, with D unclear. Material: PBMCs. This receptor was identified in a man aged 30 to 39 in good health and CMV-seronegative. CDR3 DNA: TGCGCCAGCAGCTCCAAAGTGCTTGCGAGCTCCTACGAGCAGTACTTC. This gives the protein CASSSKVLASSYEQYF. The complete variable domain, with remaining parts taken from reference TRBV5-1 and TRBJ2-7, reads KAGVTQTPRYLIKTRGQQVTLSCSPISGHRSVSWYQQTPGQGLQFLFEYFSETQRNKGNFPGRFSGRQFSNSRSEMNVSTLELGDSALYLCASSSKVLASSYEQYFGPGTRLTVT.